This T cell receptor beta chain was documented in a study of cytomegalovirus exposure and HLA in healthy donors. It was with 60 Vbeta and 13 Jbeta primers that the PCR ran. Profiling relied on immunoSEQ multiplex PCR, and the TCRdb table lists in-frame clones only, not all of them. The sample has around 130,000 clones; more than 8% are singletons. V lost 0 bases and J 1 base, leaving 14 bases between the germline ends. Germline CDR1 is SGDLS and CDR2 is YYNGEE. The CDR3 is made up of 17 amino acids. The specimen was PBMCs. This receptor was taken from a man aged 35 to 55 in good health and CMV-seronegative. This chain joins TRBV9 and TRBJ2-1; a possible D gene is TRBD2 (6 bases). The CDR3 loop is CASSVGTTANSYNEQFF. CDR3 in DNA: TGTGCCAGCAGCGTAGGGACTACCGCAAATTCCTACAATGAGCAGTTCTTC. The whole variable domain, remainder taken from reference TRBV9 and TRBJ2-1, is DSGVTQTPKHLITATGQRVTLRCSPRSGDLSVYWYQQSLDQGLQFLIQYYNGEERAKGNILERFSAQQFPDLHSELNLSSLELGDSALYFCASSVGTTANSYNEQFFGPGTRLTVL.